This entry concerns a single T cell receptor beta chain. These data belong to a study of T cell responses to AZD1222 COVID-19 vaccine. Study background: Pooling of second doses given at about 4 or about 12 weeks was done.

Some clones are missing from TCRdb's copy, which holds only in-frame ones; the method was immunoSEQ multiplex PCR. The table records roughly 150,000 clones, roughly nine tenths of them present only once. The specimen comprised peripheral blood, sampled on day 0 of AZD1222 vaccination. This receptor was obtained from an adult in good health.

This CDR3 reads CAGPGQSNQPQHF. The CDR3 DNA reads as TGTGCCGGACCGGGACAAAGCAATCAGCCCCAGCATTTT. The J gene is TRBJ1-5, the V gene TRBV5-4; D may be TRBD1 (6 bases). Germline V gene lookup returns CDR1 SGHNT and CDR2 YYREEE (reference sequence). The CDR3 loop spans 13 amino acids. Trimming removed 10 bases at V and 1 base at J, with 12 bases between.